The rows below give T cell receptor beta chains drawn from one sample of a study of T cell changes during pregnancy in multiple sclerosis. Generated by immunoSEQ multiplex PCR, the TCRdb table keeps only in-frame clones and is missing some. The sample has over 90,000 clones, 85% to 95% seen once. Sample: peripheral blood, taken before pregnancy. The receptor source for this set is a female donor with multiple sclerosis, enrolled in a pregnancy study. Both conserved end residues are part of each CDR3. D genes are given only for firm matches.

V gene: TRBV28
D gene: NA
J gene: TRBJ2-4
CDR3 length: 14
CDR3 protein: CASSPQGAKNIQYF

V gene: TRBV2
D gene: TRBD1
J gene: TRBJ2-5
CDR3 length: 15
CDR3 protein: CASARDRVSQETQYF

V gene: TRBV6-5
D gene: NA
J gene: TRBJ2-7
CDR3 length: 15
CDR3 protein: CASSYEVRGNYEQYF

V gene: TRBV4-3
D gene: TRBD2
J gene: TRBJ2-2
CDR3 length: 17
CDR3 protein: CASSHPGLAGAVGELFF

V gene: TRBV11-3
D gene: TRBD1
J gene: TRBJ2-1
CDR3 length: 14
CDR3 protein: CASSSGQVYNEQFF

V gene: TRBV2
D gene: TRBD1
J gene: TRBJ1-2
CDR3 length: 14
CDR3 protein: CASSVGTGSYGYTF

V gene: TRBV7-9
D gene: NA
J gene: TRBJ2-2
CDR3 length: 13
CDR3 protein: CASSFSGAGELFF

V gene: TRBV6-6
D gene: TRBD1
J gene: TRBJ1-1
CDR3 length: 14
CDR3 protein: CASSFAGGDTEAFF

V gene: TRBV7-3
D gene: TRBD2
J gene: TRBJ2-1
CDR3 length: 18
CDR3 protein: CASSLFGTSGGVYNEQFF

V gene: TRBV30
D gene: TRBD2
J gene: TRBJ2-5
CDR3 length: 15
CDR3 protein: CAWSLSGGNRKTQYF

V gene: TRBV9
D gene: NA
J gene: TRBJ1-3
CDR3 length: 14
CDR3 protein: CASSPQGTGNTIYF

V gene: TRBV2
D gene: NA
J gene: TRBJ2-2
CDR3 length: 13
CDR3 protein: CASSDLMTGELFF

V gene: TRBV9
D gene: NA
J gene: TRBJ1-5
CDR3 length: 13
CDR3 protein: CASSVEEDQPQHF

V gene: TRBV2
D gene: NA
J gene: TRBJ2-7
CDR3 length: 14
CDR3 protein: CASSEPVVDYEQYF

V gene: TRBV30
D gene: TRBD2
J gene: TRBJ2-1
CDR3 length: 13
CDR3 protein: CASPGLAGNEQFF

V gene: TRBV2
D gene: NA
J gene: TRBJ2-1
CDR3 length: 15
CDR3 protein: CASSGRLSGYNEQFF

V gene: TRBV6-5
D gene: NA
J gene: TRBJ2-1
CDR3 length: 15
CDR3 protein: CASSYSRIFYNEQFF

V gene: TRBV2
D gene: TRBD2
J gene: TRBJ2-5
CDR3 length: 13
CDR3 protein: CASIGGGGETQYF

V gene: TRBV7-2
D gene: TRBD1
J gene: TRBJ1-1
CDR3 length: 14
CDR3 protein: CASSTRGRNTEAFF

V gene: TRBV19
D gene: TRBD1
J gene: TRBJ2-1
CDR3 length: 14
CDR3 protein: CASRDRGPENEQFF

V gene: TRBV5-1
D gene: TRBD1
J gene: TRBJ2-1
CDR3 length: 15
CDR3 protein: CASSGRDRGINEQFF

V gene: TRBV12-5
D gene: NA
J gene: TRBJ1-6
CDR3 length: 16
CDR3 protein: CASGLTSLRYNSPLHF

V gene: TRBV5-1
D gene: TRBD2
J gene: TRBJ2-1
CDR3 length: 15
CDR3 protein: CASSTGTSDYNEQFF